This TCR beta chain was profiled in a study of vaccination effects on CD4 cells after COVID-19. At the level of the study: Participants were given two doses of BNT162b2 or mRNA-1273 vaccine.

Peptide-pool stimulation followed by sequencing identified expanded antigen-specific CD4+ clonotypes in the ViraFEST assay. With approximately ten days of culture completed, CD4+ T cells were isolated. According to the study, vaccine recipients showed no prior SARS-CoV-2 infection and negative nucleocapsid antibodies. It was on days 3 and 7 that half the medium was replaced with IL-2 medium. In its sample, this clone was seen once. Its antigen is currently unknown. Data came from immunoSEQ multiplex PCR; TCRdb stores just in-frame clones and leaves some out. The table includes tens of thousands of clones, more than 70% detected once. In germline, CDR1 is SEHNR, CDR2 FQNEAQ (reference sequence). The CDR3 covers 18 residues. Germline trimming cut 4 bases from V and 0 bases from J; bases unmatched to any gene: 11. Points from the study as a whole: By a late point after vaccination, infection- and vaccine-induced clones had shrunk markedly through clonal contraction.

This chain uses TRBV7-9 with TRBJ1-3; 8 bases align to TRBD1. This TCR came from a human donor who received a COVID-19 vaccine. The starting material was CD4+ T cells from PBMCs cultured with HCoV-NL63 spike peptides, obtained before COVID-19 vaccination. Here the CDR3 DNA reads TGTGCCAGCAGCTCTCCGGGACAGGCGGTCTTCTCTGGAAACACCATATATTTT. Protein: CASSSPGQAVFSGNTIYF.